This passage covers 10 T cell receptor beta chains from one sample sequenced in a study of cytomegalovirus exposure and HLA in healthy donors. Primers for the PCR totalled 60 Vbeta and 13 Jbeta. Libraries were prepared by immunoSEQ multiplex PCR; TCRdb keeps only in-frame clonotypes and omits some of them. The sample totals 130,000 or so clones. Sequencing was done on a sample of PBMCs. These receptors were taken from a woman aged 35 to 49 in good health and CMV-seronegative.

The rearrangement uses TRBV6-5 and TRBJ2-7, with 10 bases aligning to TRBD2. Germline CDR1 and CDR2: MNHEY and SVGAGI. The CDR3 has 14 amino acids. V dropped 6 bases and J dropped 0; count of bases not matched to a gene: 2. The CDR3 here is CASRRTSGSYEQYF. As DNA, the CDR3 is TGTGCCAGCAGGCGGACTAGCGGCTCCTACGAGCAGTACTTC.

The chain has TRBV12-5 and TRBJ2-1, with D perhaps TRBD1 (6 bases). This CDR3 has 15 amino acids. Germline V gene sequence: CDR1 LGHNT, CDR2 FRNRAP. Trimming stripped 5 bases from V and 2 bases from J, with 13 bases between. For the CDR3, the DNA is TGTGCTAGTGGTCCCGGGACAAATACCTACAATGAGCAGTTCTTC. It specifies CASGPGTNTYNEQFF. The whole variable domain, filled in from reference TRBV12-5 and TRBJ2-1, reads DARVTQTPRHKVTEMGQEVTMRCQPILGHNTVFWYRQTMMQGLELLAYFRNRAPLDDSGMPKDRFSAEMPDATLATLKIQPSEPRDSAVYFCASGPGTNTYNEQFFGPGTRLTVL.

This chain uses TRBV7-3 with TRBJ2-1; D unclear. The CDR3 runs 14 residues. V lost 5 bases to trimming and J lost 6 bases, with 14 bases between them. Germline CDR1 reads SGHTA; CDR2 reads FQGTGA. The CDR3 sequence: CASSLLGSSNEQFF. CDR3 in DNA: TGTGCCAGCAGCCTCCTAGGTTCGTCCAATGAGCAGTTCTTC.

The rearrangement uses TRBV27 and TRBJ1-6, with D unclear. From germline, CDR1 is MNHEY and CDR2 SMNVEV (reference sequence). V lost 2 bases and J 8 bases, leaving 13 bases between the germline ends. The CDR3 loop spans 15 amino acids. CDR3 amino acids: CASSLRIAGDSPLHF. The CDR3 nucleotides are TGTGCCAGCAGTTTACGGATCGCAGGTGATTCACCCCTCCACTTT.

CDR3 coding DNA: TGTGCCAGCACCAAACGAGGTGGGGGGGTCTACGAGCAGTACTTC. This gives the protein CASTKRGGGVYEQYF. V gene TRBV6-5 combines with J gene TRBJ2-7, with 7 bases matching TRBD2. This CDR3 spans 15 amino acids. Trimming removed 7 bases from V and 3 bases from J; junction bases left unmatched: 12. The germline CDR1 and CDR2 sequences are MNHEY and SVGAGI.

The V and J genes are TRBV4-2 and TRBJ2-5, with 8 positions matching TRBD2. V was pared by 0 bases and J by 5 bases, with 5 bases of the junction left unmatched. CDR1 and CDR2 (germline): LGHNA, YNFKEQ. This CDR3 is 15 amino acids long. The CDR3 DNA sequence: TGTGCCAGCAGCCAAGATCCCAGCGGGGGTGAGACCCAGTACTTC. It codes for CASSQDPSGGETQYF.

The CDR3 loop reads CASSPDSGGQPQHF. Here the CDR3 DNA reads TGCGCCAGCAGCCCGGACAGCGGCGGTCAGCCCCAGCATTTT. The chain has TRBV5-1 and TRBJ1-5; D perhaps matches TRBD1 (6 bases). Trimming took off 4 bases at V and 6 bases at J, with 14 bases between the two ends. This CDR3 is 14 amino acids long. The germline V gene has CDR1 SGHRS and CDR2 YFSETQ. The full variable domain, its missing parts supplied by reference TRBV5-1 and TRBJ1-5, is KAGVTQTPRYLIKTRGQQVTLSCSPISGHRSVSWYQQTPGQGLQFLFEYFSETQRNKGNFPGRFSGRQFSNSRSEMNVSTLELGDSALYLCASSPDSGGQPQHFGDGTRLSIL.

The CDR3 here is CASSRDSYSNQPQHF. The CDR3 nucleotides are TGCGCCAGCAGTAGGGACAGCTATAGCAATCAGCCCCAGCATTTT. The chain is built from TRBV4-3 and TRBJ1-5, with 7 bases identical to TRBD1. There are 15 residues in the CDR3. Germline V gene lookup returns CDR1 LGHNA and CDR2 YSLEER. The V gene end was trimmed by 6 bases and the J gene end by 0 bases; junction bases not matched to a gene: 5.

The chain recombines TRBV19 with TRBJ1-1, with D perhaps matching TRBD1 (6 bases). The CDR3 extends over 14 amino acids. Trimming took 4 bases from V and 1 from J, leaving 10 bases between them. Germline V gives CDR1 LNHDA, CDR2 SQIVND (reference sequence). The CDR3 DNA sequence: TGTGCCAGTAGTAGATCGACAGGGAACACTGAAGCTTTCTTT. Translation: CASSRSTGNTEAFF.

The V gene is TRBV27, the J gene TRBJ2-1; 7 bases fit TRBD2. This CDR3 region has 16 residues. Germline CDR1 and CDR2: MNHEY and SMNVEV (reference sequence). With 5 bases clipped from V and 0 bases from J, the junction kept 7 bases outside the gene matches. The CDR3 reads CASSSGAIRSYNEQFF. The CDR3 coding sequence is TGTGCCAGCAGTAGCGGGGCCATTCGCTCCTACAATGAGCAGTTCTTC.